The sequence of this T cell receptor beta chain was determined in a study of T cells in Graves' hyperthyroidism and ophthalmopathy. Researchers barred patients who had uncontrolled infection, other autoimmune disease, pregnancy or lactation. CDR3 length: 13 residues. Between the trimmed V and J ends, which lost 0 bases and 1 base, there was a span of 6 bases. Germline CDR1 GTSNPN, CDR2 SVGIG (reference sequence). This clonotype was seen ten or more times. Amplified TCR beta CDR3 regions derived from RNA transcripts. The study used the HTBI primer set for a first-round RT-PCR of the TCR CDR3. Via MiXCR, TCRdb re-called the multiplex PCR reads, giving one row per CDR3 protein. The repertoire includes about 600,000 distinct CDR3 sequences, around 16% of them detected once, and 2.5% to 4% sits in the top ten.

V and J are TRBV30 and TRBJ1-1; D gene uncertain. The specimen was blood. The clonotype originates from a woman in her thirties or forties with Graves' ophthalmopathy. The CDR3 here is CAWSVGRNTEAFF. Here the CDR3 DNA reads TGTGCCTGGAGTGTAGGGCGGAACACTGAAGCTTTCTTT.